These 18 T cell receptor beta chains share one sample of origin, sequenced in a study of blood T cell repertoires in COVID-19. Data came from immunoSEQ multiplex PCR; TCRdb stores just in-frame clones and leaves some out. The table records under 300,000 clones, around 88% of them present only once. The sequenced sample consisted of PBMCs or T cells enriched from blood (not recorded which). Every receptor here comes from a woman between 40 and 55 years old with acute COVID-19.

The chain is built from TRBV19 and TRBJ2-3, with 7 bases lining up with TRBD2. From germline, CDR1 is LNHDA and CDR2 SQIVND (reference sequence). The CDR3 has 14 residues. V was clipped by 4 bases and J by 4 bases; unmatched bases: 5. CDR3 sequence reads: CASSSRLAADTQYF. For the CDR3, the DNA is TGTGCCAGTAGTAGTAGACTAGCCGCAGATACGCAGTATTTT. Full variable domain (remainder filled in from reference TRBV19 and TRBJ2-3): DGGITQSPKYLFRKEGQNVTLSCEQNLNHDAMYWYRQDPGQGLRLIYYSQIVNDFQKGDIAEGYSVSREKKESFPLTVTSAQKNPTAFYLCASSSRLAADTQYFGPGTRLTVL.

The V gene is TRBV5-1, the J gene TRBJ2-3; D remains ambiguous. Germline CDR1 is SGHRS and CDR2 is YFSETQ. Trimming stripped 5 bases from V and 0 bases from J, with 7 bases between. This CDR3 is 13 amino acids long. The CDR3 coding sequence is TGCGCCAGCAGTGTGCGCAGCACAGATACGCAGTATTTT. It codes for CASSVRSTDTQYF.

This chain links TRBV6-4 with TRBJ2-1; TRBD1 is a possible D gene (6 bases). V gave up 6 bases and J gave up 5 bases, with 14 bases separating them. Looked up from germline, CDR1 is MRHNA and CDR2 is SNTAGT. There are 14 residues in the CDR3. The CDR3 sequence is CASSPTDRNNEQFF. CDR3 sequence (DNA): TGTGCCAGCAGCCCAACCGACAGGAACAATGAGCAGTTCTTC.

The table lists this clone with a few counts. The chain couples TRBV7-6 to TRBJ2-5, with D possibly being TRBD1 (6 bases). V lost 7 bases and J 4 bases, leaving 13 bases between the germline ends. Per the germline V gene, CDR1 is SGHVS and CDR2 is FNYEAQ. CDR3 size: 13 residues. CDR3 DNA sequence: TGTGCCAGCACCCAGGGGATTAGAGAGACCCAGTACTTC. This codes for CASTQGIRETQYF. Supplemented by reference TRBV7-6 and TRBJ2-5, the full variable domain reads GAGVSQSPRYKVTKRGQDVALRCDPISGHVSLYWYRQALGQGPEFLTYFNYEAQQDKSGLPNDRFSAERPEGSISTLTIQRTEQRDSAMYRCASTQGIRETQYFGPGTRLLVL.

V is TRBV5-1 and J is TRBJ1-1, with 7 bases lining up with TRBD1. Trimming cost V 0 bases and J 3 bases; bases outside gene matches: 5. In germline, CDR1 is SGHRS, CDR2 YFSETQ. The CDR3 runs 15 residues. The CDR3 protein is CASSLAAGGYTEAFF. Written as DNA, the CDR3 is TGCGCCAGCAGCTTGGCGGCAGGGGGGTACACTGAAGCTTTCTTT.

The chain uses TRBV19 and TRBJ2-7; TRBD2 matches 11 bases. The germline V gene encodes CDR1 LNHDA and CDR2 SQIVND (reference sequence). This CDR3 contains 15 residues. The J segment lost 4 bases and the V segment lost 3 bases, leaving 5 bases of the junction unmatched. The CDR3 protein is CASSILLAGVYEQYF. The CDR3 DNA reads as TGTGCCAGTAGTATCTTACTAGCGGGAGTATACGAGCAGTACTTC.

This sequence joins TRBV7-3 and TRBJ1-1, with 7 nucleotides matching TRBD1. CDR3 length equals 14 residues. The V segment lost 5 bases and the J segment 1 base; nucleotides outside the gene matches: 4. Per the germline V gene, CDR1 is SGHTA and CDR2 is FQGTGA. The CDR3, as DNA: TGTGCCAGCAGCCCGACAGGGTCGAACACTGAAGCTTTCTTT. This encodes CASSPTGSNTEAFF.

V usage is TRBV7-9 and J usage is TRBJ1-1; D gene unclear. There are 12 residues in the CDR3. Germline V gene sequence: CDR1 SEHNR, CDR2 FQNEAQ (reference sequence). V lost 5 bases to trimming and J lost 8 bases, with 12 bases between them. The CDR3 coding sequence is TGTGCCAGCAGCCTTGTTTGGAGAGAAGCTTTCTTT. It yields the protein CASSLVWREAFF.

This clone was seen only once. V is TRBV7-6 and J is TRBJ1-5; D not resolved. CDR3 length: 13 residues. V gave up 2 bases and J gave up 2 bases, with 4 bases separating them. From germline, CDR1 is SGHVS and CDR2 FNYEAQ. Here the CDR3 reads CASSLQGNQPQHF. In DNA form, the CDR3 reads TGTGCCAGCAGCTTACAGGGCAATCAGCCCCAGCATTTT.

The rearrangement uses TRBV30 and TRBJ1-5; D uncertain. The CDR3 is 14 amino acids. The germline V gene has CDR1 GTSNPN and CDR2 SVGIG (reference sequence). V was clipped by 4 bases and J by 6 bases, with 16 bases between them. The CDR3: CAWTRGLTGQPQHF. The CDR3, as DNA: TGTGCCTGGACTAGAGGACTTACGGGTCAGCCCCAGCATTTT.

V usage is TRBV5-1 and J usage is TRBJ2-3, with TRBD2 as a possible D gene (5 bases). V was clipped by 2 bases and J by 1 base, with 11 bases between them. Germline-derived CDR1 and CDR2 are SGHRS and YFSETQ. The CDR3 extends over 15 amino acids. The CDR3 here is CASSLSGLGTDTQYF. The CDR3 DNA is TGCGCCAGCAGCTTATCGGGATTAGGCACAGATACGCAGTATTTT.

The chain joins TRBV20-1 to TRBJ2-5, with 10 bases that match TRBD1. V was clipped by 3 bases and J by 1 base; unmatched bases: 5. Per germline, CDR1 DFQATT and CDR2 SNEGSKA (reference sequence). The CDR3 totals 15 residues. For the CDR3, the DNA is TGCAGTGCTAGTAGGACAGGGGGTATCCAAGAGACCCAGTACTTC. Protein: CSASRTGGIQETQYF.

The V and J genes are TRBV7-2 and TRBJ2-7; the match to TRBD2 covers 10 bases. J was trimmed by 6 bases and V by 0 bases; bases with no gene match: 8. Germline values: CDR1 SGHTA, CDR2 FQGNSA. The CDR3 has 16 residues. CDR3 bases: TGTGCCAGCAGCTTAGCGCACACTAGCGGGAACACCGAGCAGTACTTC. Its protein is CASSLAHTSGNTEQYF.

J is TRBJ1-4 and V is TRBV19; maybe TRBD1 (6 bases). The V and J ends lost 3 bases and 6 bases respectively, with 11 bases between them. Germline CDR1 LNHDA, CDR2 SQIVND (reference sequence). The length of the CDR3 is 14 residues. The CDR3 nucleotides read TGTGCCAGTAGTATCGGACAGTCGGATGAAAAACTGTTTTTT. Protein product: CASSIGQSDEKLFF.

The rearrangement links TRBV5-4 to TRBJ2-2; 10 nucleotides match TRBD1. CDR3 size: 16 residues. Germline V gives CDR1 SGHNT, CDR2 YYREEE (reference sequence). Unmatched junction bases numbered 7, after V lost 4 bases and J lost 4 bases. The CDR3 bases are TGTGCCAGCAGCGCTGGACAGGGGGTAGTCACCGGGGAGCTGTTTTTT. Encoded protein: CASSAGQGVVTGELFF.

This rearrangement joins TRBV15 to TRBJ2-1; 7 bases are shared with TRBD2. CDR3 length: 16 amino acids. The V and J ends lost 1 base and 8 bases, in that order; junction bases with no gene match: 11. The germline CDR1 and CDR2 sequences are LNHNV and YYDKDF (reference sequence). The CDR3 DNA follows: TGTGCCACCAGCAGAGTACGGCTAGCGGACGGCGATGAGCAGTTCTTC. Its translation is CATSRVRLADGDEQFF.

The chain joins TRBV10-1 to TRBJ2-7; 8 positions match TRBD1. Trimming cost V 6 bases and J 2 bases; bases outside gene matches: 6. In germline, CDR1 is WNHNN, CDR2 SYGVQD (reference sequence). The CDR3 covers 14 residues. The CDR3 region has the DNA TGCGCCAGCAGCCGGGACAGGCGACCCTACGAGCAGTACTTC. This translates into CASSRDRRPYEQYF.

CDR3 region: CASSARDRGSYEQYF. CDR3 nucleotides: TGTGCCAGCAGCGCCCGGGACAGGGGAAGCTACGAGCAGTACTTC. The V gene is TRBV6-2 or TRBV6-3, the J gene TRBJ2-7, with 10 nucleotides matching TRBD1. J was trimmed by 3 bases and V by 6 bases; bases with no gene match: 8. The CDR3 is made up of 15 amino acids. In germline, CDR1 is MNHEY, CDR2 SVGEGT.